Sequencing of this T cell receptor beta chain was carried out in a study of blood T cell dynamics during melanoma immunotherapy. Assay: immunoSEQ multiplex PCR; the TCRdb copy retains only in-frame clones and omits some. Seen here are around 12,000 clones, around 91% observed once, and the top ten hold around 0.18%. Germline V gives CDR1 SGHAT, CDR2 FQNNGV. V lost 2 bases and J lost 2, with 6 bases in between. The CDR3 consists of 13 residues. Time point of the sample: week 3, after first cycle of checkpoint inhibitor. This chain links TRBV11-2 with TRBJ2-5; no definite D call. The sequence was obtained from a human donor with melanoma. The source was effector memory CD8+ T cells from blood, collected from a patient treated with checkpoint blockade. CDR3 loop: CASSLSQQETQYF. The CDR3 DNA reads TGTGCCAGCAGCTTATCCCAGCAAGAGACCCAGTACTTC. The variable domain in full, with the rest retrieved from reference TRBV11-2 and TRBJ2-5, is EAGVAQSPRYKIIEKRQSVAFWCNPISGHATLYWYQQILGQGPKLLIQFQNNGVVDDSQLPKDRFSAERLKGVDSTLKIQPAKLEDSAVYLCASSLSQQETQYFGPGTRLLVL.